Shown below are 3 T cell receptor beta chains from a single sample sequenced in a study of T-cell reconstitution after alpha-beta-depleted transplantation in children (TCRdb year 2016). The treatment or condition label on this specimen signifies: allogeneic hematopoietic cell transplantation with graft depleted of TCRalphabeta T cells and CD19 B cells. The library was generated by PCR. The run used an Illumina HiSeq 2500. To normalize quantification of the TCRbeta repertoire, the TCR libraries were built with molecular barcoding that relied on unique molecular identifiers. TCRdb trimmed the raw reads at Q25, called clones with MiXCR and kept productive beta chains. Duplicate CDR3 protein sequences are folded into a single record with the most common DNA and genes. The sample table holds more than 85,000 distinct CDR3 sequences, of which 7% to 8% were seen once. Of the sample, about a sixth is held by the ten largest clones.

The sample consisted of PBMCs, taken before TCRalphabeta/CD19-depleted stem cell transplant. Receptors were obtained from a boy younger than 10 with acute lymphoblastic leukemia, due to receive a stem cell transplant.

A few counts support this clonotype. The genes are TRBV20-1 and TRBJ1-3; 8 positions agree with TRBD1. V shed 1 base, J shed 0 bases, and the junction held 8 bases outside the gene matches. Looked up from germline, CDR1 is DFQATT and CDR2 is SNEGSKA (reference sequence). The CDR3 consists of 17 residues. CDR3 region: CSARGWRTGISGNTIYF. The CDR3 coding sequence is TGCAGTGCTAGAGGGTGGCGGACAGGGATCTCTGGAAACACCATATATTTT.

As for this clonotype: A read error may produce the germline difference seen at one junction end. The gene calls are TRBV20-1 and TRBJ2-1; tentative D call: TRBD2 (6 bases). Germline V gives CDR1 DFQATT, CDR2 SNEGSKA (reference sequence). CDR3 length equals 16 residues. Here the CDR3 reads CSARDNRDFVYDEQFF. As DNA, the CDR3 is TGCAGTGCTAGAGATAATCGGGACTTTGTCTACGATGAGCAGTTCTTC.

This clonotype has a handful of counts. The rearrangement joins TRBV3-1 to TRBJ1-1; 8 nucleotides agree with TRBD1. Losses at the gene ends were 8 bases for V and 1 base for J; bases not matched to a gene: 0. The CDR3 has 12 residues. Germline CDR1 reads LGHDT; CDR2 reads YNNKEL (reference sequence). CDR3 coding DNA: TGTGCCAGCGGACAGGGGAACACTGAAGCTTTCTTT. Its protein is CASGQGNTEAFF. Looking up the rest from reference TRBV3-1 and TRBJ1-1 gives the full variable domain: DTAVSQTPKYLVTQMGNDKSIKCEQNLGHDTMYWYKQDSKKFLKIMFSYNNKELIINETVPNRFSPKSPDKAHLNLHINSLELGDSAVYFCASGQGNTEAFFGQGTRLTVV.